The T cell receptor beta chain described here comes from a study of cytomegalovirus exposure and HLA in healthy donors. Broader study findings: In a later analysis, across HLA loci, associated TCR counts were highest for DRB1, lowest for HLA-C. Rare sequences made up most TCRs, while some public TCRs were found in many donors. Accounts indicate the classifier identified cytomegalovirus status with strong specificity and sensitivity. A later analysis linked roughly 17,000 TCR beta sequences to HLA alleles at 0.05 false discovery rate.

This PCR relied on a set of 60 Vbeta primers and 13 Jbeta primers. Data came from immunoSEQ multiplex PCR; TCRdb stores just in-frame clones and leaves some out. The sample yields roughly 100,000 clones, around 15% seen once. This clone was seen a handful of times. Its antigen is currently unknown. The TCR comes from a female donor in good health and CMV-seronegative. The sequenced sample was PBMCs.

The chain's CDR3 is CASSIPSEQFF. The CDR3 coding sequence is TGTGCCAGCAGTATCCCCAGTGAGCAGTTCTTC. The chain carries TRBV7-2 and TRBJ2-1; D is uncertain. V lost 6 bases, J lost 9 bases, and 9 bases lay in between. In germline, CDR1 is SGHTA, CDR2 FQGNSA. The CDR3 runs 11 residues.